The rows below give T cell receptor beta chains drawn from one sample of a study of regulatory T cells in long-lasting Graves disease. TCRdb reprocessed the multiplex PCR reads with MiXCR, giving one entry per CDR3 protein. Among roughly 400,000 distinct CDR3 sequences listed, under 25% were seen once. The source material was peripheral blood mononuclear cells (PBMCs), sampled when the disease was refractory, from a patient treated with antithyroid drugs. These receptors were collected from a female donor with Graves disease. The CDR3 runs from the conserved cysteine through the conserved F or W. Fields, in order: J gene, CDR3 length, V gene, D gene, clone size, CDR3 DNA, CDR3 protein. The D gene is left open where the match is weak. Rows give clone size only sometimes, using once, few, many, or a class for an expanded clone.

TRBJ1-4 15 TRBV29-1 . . TGCAGCGTTCGGATAGGGGGGGCAAAATATGAAAAACTGTTTTTT CSVRIGGAKYEKLFF
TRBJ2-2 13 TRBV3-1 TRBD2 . TGTGCCAGCAGCCGACTAGCGGCCGGGGAGCTGTTTTTT CASSRLAAGELFF
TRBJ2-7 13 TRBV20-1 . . TGCAGTGCTAACAGACCTGGGGCCTACGAGCAGTACTTC CSANRPGAYEQYF
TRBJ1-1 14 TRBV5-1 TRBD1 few TGCGCCAGCAGCTTGAGGACAGGGGACACTGAAGCTTTCTTT CASSLRTGDTEAFF
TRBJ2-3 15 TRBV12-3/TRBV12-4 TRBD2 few TGTGCCAGCAGCCAGGGCGGGAGGCTATCCGATACGCAGTATTTT CASSQGGRLSDTQYF
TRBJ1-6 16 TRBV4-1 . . TGCGCCAGCAGCGACCGAGGAGGCAGAGACAATTCACCCCTCCACTTT CASSDRGGRDNSPLHF
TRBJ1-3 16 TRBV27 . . TGTGCCAGCAGTTCAGGACAGTTAAGCCCTGGAAACACCATATATTTT CASSSGQLSPGNTIYF
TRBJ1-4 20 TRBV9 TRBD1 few TGTGCCAGCAGCGACGCCGAAGGGACAGCCCCATATCCCCATAATGAAAAACTGTTTTTT CASSDAEGTAPYPHNEKLFF
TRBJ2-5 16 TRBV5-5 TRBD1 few TGTGCCAGCAGCTGGGCTGGGACAGGGGGGCAGGAGACCCAGTACTTC CASSWAGTGGQETQYF
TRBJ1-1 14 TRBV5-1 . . TGCGCCAGCAGCTTATGGGAATCGAACACTGAAGCTTTCTTT CASSLWESNTEAFF
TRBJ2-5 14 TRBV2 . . TGTGCCAGCACCTTGGTCAGGAGCCAAGAGACCCAGCACTTC CASTLVRSQETQHF
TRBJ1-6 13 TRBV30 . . TGTGCCTGGAGTGTGAGCAGGACGTTTGCCCTCCACTTT CAWSVSRTFALHF
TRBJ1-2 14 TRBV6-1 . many TGTGCCAGCAGGGGGGACTCCCGTAACTATGGCTACACCTTC CASRGDSRNYGYTF
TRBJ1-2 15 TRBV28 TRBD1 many TGTGCCAGCAGTTCTTACAGGGGGCACAACTATGGCTACACCTTC CASSSYRGHNYGYTF
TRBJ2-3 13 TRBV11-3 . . TGTGCCAGCAGCTTAGAACGGGGACGTACGCAGTATTTT CASSLERGRTQYF
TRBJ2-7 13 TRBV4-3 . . TGCGCCAGCAGCCAAGATCCCAACTACGAGCAGTACTTC CASSQDPNYEQYF
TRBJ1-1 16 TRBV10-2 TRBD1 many TGTGCCAGCAGTGAGTCTAGTTGGACAGGGAACACTGAAGCTTTCTTT CASSESSWTGNTEAFF
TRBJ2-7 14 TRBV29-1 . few TGCAGCGTGGCCGCGGGACAGCTTTCCTACGAGCAGTACTTC CSVAAGQLSYEQYF
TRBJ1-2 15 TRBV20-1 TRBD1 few TGCAGTGCTTTAGATGGACAGGGAGCGGACTATGGCTACACCTTC CSALDGQGADYGYTF
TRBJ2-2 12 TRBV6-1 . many TGTGCCAGCAGCGGATCTGTCGGGGAGCTGTTTTTT CASSGSVGELFF
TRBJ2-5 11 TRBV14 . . TGTGCCAGCAGCTCCATTGGGACCCAGTACTTC CASSSIGTQYF
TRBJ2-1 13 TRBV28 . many TGTGCCAGCAGTTTACGGGTTAGGGATGAGCAGTTCTTC CASSLRVRDEQFF
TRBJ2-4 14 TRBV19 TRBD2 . TGTGCCAGTAGTACCGGACTAGAGTTAAACATTCAGTACTTC CASSTGLELNIQYF
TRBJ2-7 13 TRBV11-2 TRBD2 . TGTGCCAGCAGCTTAGAGGGAGGGTCCGAGCAGTACTTC CASSLEGGSEQYF
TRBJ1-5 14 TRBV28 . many TGTGCCAGCAGTTTGCCAGACAAATATCAGCCCCAGCATTTT CASSLPDKYQPQHF
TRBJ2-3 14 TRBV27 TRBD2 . TGTGCCAGCAGAGATAGCGGGGAGGGCGATACGCAGTATTTT CASRDSGEGDTQYF